The 12 T cell receptor beta chains below come from one sample, sequenced in a study of blood T cell repertoires in COVID-19. Generated by immunoSEQ multiplex PCR, the TCRdb table keeps only in-frame clones and is missing some. This sample has almost 200,000 clones; 85% occur once, and the top ten carry about 0.91%. Material for sequencing was peripheral blood. Receptors originate from a man aged 60 to 75 with COVID-19, enrolled during active disease.

The genes are TRBV2 and TRBJ1-1; D gene ambiguous. The germline V gene encodes CDR1 SNHLY and CDR2 FYNNEI. The CDR3 length is 14 residues. Trimming shortened V by 8 bases and J by 1 base, and 14 bases separated the two germline ends. This CDR3 reads CASGGRTRNTEAFF. The DNA of the CDR3 is TGTGCCAGCGGAGGGCGGACGAGGAACACTGAAGCTTTCTTT.

This clone was detected ten times or more. The chain joins TRBV11-2 to TRBJ1-2, with a possible D match to TRBD1 (6 bases). Per the germline V gene, CDR1 is SGHAT and CDR2 is FQNNGV. This CDR3 is 15 amino acids long. V was shortened by 5 bases and J by 7 bases, with 20 bases between the two germline ends. In DNA, the CDR3 is TGTGCCAGCAGCGAGGCAGGGGCGTTCTCGACTGGCTACACCTTC. It encodes CASSEAGAFSTGYTF.

Remarks on this clone: This sample includes further DNA sequences coding for the same CDR3. The gene calls are TRBV28 and TRBJ1-1, with unresolved D. Germline V CDR1 and CDR2: MDHEN, SYDVKM. The germline V and J ends were trimmed by 0 bases and 6 bases, with 5 bases remaining between them. The CDR3 has 12 amino acids. CDR3 coding DNA: TGTGCCAGCAGTTTATGGGGAGCTGAAGCTTTCTTT. It codes for CASSLWGAEAFF.

The rearrangement joins TRBV18 to TRBJ1-5; no clear D. V was trimmed by 4 bases and J by 2 bases, leaving 6 bases between them. CDR3 size: 13 residues. The germline gives CDR1 KGHSH, CDR2 LQKENI. The CDR3 nucleotides are TGTGCCAGCTCACGGGAGGGCAATCAGCCCCAGCATTTT. This codes for CASSREGNQPQHF.

The genes are TRBV6-5 and TRBJ2-7; D uncertain. CDR3 length equals 16 residues. Germline loops: CDR1 MNHEY, CDR2 SVGAGI. Trimming pared 0 bases from V and 0 bases from J, leaving 12 bases between. This chain's CDR3 is CASSYSRGGSSYEQYF. The CDR3 nucleotides read TGTGCCAGCAGTTACTCTCGTGGCGGATCCTCCTACGAGCAGTACTTC.

This clone was observed a few times. The genes are TRBV4-2 and TRBJ1-6, with TRBD1 matching over 9 bases. From germline, CDR1 is LGHNA and CDR2 YNFKEQ. V lost 3 bases to trimming and J lost 9 bases; unmatched junction nucleotides: 9. This CDR3 region has 16 residues. The DNA of the CDR3 is TGTGCCAGCAGCCAGGCCCGGGACAGGGACGGTTCACCCCTCCACTTT. Its protein is CASSQARDRDGSPLHF.

V gene TRBV19 combines with J gene TRBJ1-2, with TRBD1 as a possible D gene (6 bases). V was pared by 11 bases and J by 4 bases, with 17 bases between. Germline loops: CDR1 LNHDA, CDR2 SQIVND (reference sequence). The CDR3 is 13 amino acids. CDR3 residues: CAAKEQGFYGYTF. CDR3 nucleotide sequence: TGTGCCGCAAAAGAACAGGGCTTCTATGGCTACACCTTC.

The V gene is TRBV11-2, the J gene TRBJ2-2; D gene uncertain. V gave up 1 base and J gave up 1 base, with 4 bases separating them. The CDR3 consists of 14 residues. CDR1 is SGHAT, CDR2 FQNNGV, per germline. In nucleotides, the CDR3 is TGTGCCAGCAGCTTAGGACAGAACACCGGGGAGCTGTTTTTT. Its protein is CASSLGQNTGELFF.

The rearrangement links TRBV30 to TRBJ1-5; 7 nucleotides line up with TRBD1. Germline CDR1 is GTSNPN and CDR2 is SVGIG (reference sequence). The CDR3 sequence is 16 residues long. With 0 bases clipped from V and 4 bases from J, the junction kept 9 bases outside the gene matches. CDR3 nucleotides: TGTGCCTGGAGTGTCCTGGGACAGAGGGCAAATCAGCCCCAGCATTTT. Translation gives CAWSVLGQRANQPQHF.

The gene calls are TRBV7-2 and TRBJ2-7, with 9 bases that match TRBD2. V shed 3 bases and J 5 bases; nucleotides not matched to a gene: 2. The germline V gene encodes CDR1 SGHTA and CDR2 FQGNSA. The CDR3 length is 13 residues. DNA of the CDR3: TGTGCCAGCAGCTTGCGGGGGGGCCACGAGCAGTACTTC. Translating gives CASSLRGGHEQYF.

The chain links TRBV7-9 to TRBJ2-1, with 11 bases lining up with TRBD2. CDR1 and CDR2 (germline): SEHNR, FQNEAQ (reference sequence). The CDR3 is made up of 17 amino acids. The trim removed 4 bases at V and 4 bases at J, leaving 9 bases unmatched. DNA for the CDR3: TGTGCCAGCAGCTCAGGCACCTGGACTAGCGGGTACAATGAGCAGTTCTTC. This encodes CASSSGTWTSGYNEQFF.

The rearrangement uses TRBV9 and TRBJ2-3, with 7 bases matching TRBD2. CDR1 SGDLS and CDR2 YYNGEE come from the germline V gene. V gave up 6 bases and J gave up 1 base; unmatched junction bases: 5. There are 14 residues in the CDR3. CDR3 sequence reads: CASTNGLGTDTQYF. The CDR3 DNA reads as TGTGCCAGCACCAATGGACTAGGCACAGATACGCAGTATTTT.